A selection of T cell receptor beta chains follows, all from one sample in a study of T cells in pancreatic ductal adenocarcinoma. Repertoires were generated with immunoSEQ multiplex PCR, while TCRdb's copy carries only in-frame clones and drops some. The sample has about 12,000 clones; 70% to 90% are singletons. Sequencing was carried out using PBMCs. The source is a human donor with pancreatic ductal adenocarcinoma. CDR3s include the opening cysteine and the closing phenylalanine or tryptophan. Fields, in order: clone size, J gene, D gene, V gene, CDR3 protein, CDR3 DNA. The D gene is left open where the match is weak. Clone size is shown for a subset of rows, as once, few, many or a class of expanded clone.

NA,TRBJ2-7,TRBD1,TRBV23-1,CASSQSGTGGNF,TGCGCCAGCAGTCAATCAGGGACAGGGGGGAACTTC
NA,TRBJ2-3,NA,TRBV7-2,CASSLRRADTQYF,TGTGCCAGCAGCTTACGCAGGGCAGATACGCAGTATTTT
NA,TRBJ2-6,TRBD1,TRBV2,CASSAITGGRAGANVLTF,TGTGCCAGCAGTGCGATTACAGGGGGGAGAGCTGGGGCCAACGTCCTGACTTTC
once,TRBJ2-7,NA,TRBV18,CASSPPSVGANEQYF,TGTGCCAGCTCACCACCGTCGGTCGGAGCTAACGAGCAGTACTTC
NA,TRBJ2-3,TRBD2,TRBV28,CASSRLSGSGGDTQYF,TGTGCCAGCAGCCGACTTAGCGGGAGCGGCGGAGATACGCAGTATTTT
NA,TRBJ1-5,NA,TRBV19,CASSPGRDQPQHF,TGTGCCAGTAGTCCGGGACGGGATCAGCCCCAGCATTTT
few,TRBJ2-3,NA,TRBV4-2,CASSQEFRGTDTQYF,TGTGCCAGCAGCCAAGAGTTTAGGGGAACCGATACGCAGTATTTT
NA,TRBJ2-7,TRBD2,TRBV6-1,CASTVAGRGYEQYF,TGTGCCAGCACAGTAGCGGGACGGGGCTACGAGCAGTACTTC
once,TRBJ2-5,TRBD1,TRBV18,CASSPVTGSQETQYF,TGTGCCAGCTCACCGGTGACAGGGAGTCAAGAGACCCAGTACTTC
NA,TRBJ1-5,TRBD1,TRBV15,CATSRDPRTGGGGQPQHF,TGTGCCACCAGCAGAGATCCCCGGACAGGGGGAGGAGGTCAGCCCCAGCATTTT
NA,TRBJ1-4,NA,TRBV6-5,CASIRWATNEKLFF,TGTGCCAGCATCAGATGGGCAACTAATGAAAAACTGTTTTTT
once,TRBJ2-1,NA,TRBV7-9,CASSFRSGSYNEQFF,TGTGCCAGCAGCTTTAGAAGCGGGTCCTACAATGAGCAGTTCTTC
NA,TRBJ2-7,TRBD1,TRBV2,CASSVPRTGFTCEQYF,TGTGCCAGCAGTGTACCACGGACAGGTTTTACCTGCGAGCAGTACTTC
NA,TRBJ2-3,NA,TRBV7-2,CASSLDYLSTDTQYF,TGTGCCAGCAGCTTGGACTACCTAAGCACAGATACGCAGTATTTT
NA,TRBJ1-5,NA,TRBV28,CASSLPRPGDQPQHF,TGTGCCAGCAGTTTACCCCGGCCAGGGGATCAGCCCCAGCATTTT
NA,TRBJ2-3,TRBD2,TRBV5-1,CASSLNLAGGRTDTQYF,TGCGCCAGCAGCCTCAATCTAGCGGGGGGCCGCACAGATACGCAGTATTTT
NA,TRBJ1-6,NA,TRBV6-5,CASSSGYNSPLHF,TGTGCCAGCAGTTCAGGGTACAATTCACCCCTCCACTTT
NA,TRBJ2-3,NA,TRBV29-1,CSAAGTDTQYF,TGCAGCGCCGCGGGCACAGATACGCAGTATTTT
NA,TRBJ2-7,TRBD1,TRBV28,CASSLGTETLYEQYF,TGTGCCAGCAGTTTGGGGACAGAGACCCTCTACGAGCAGTACTTC
once,TRBJ2-1,TRBD2,TRBV28,CASSSLPGLAGVEQFF,TGTGCCAGCAGTTCTTTGCCGGGACTAGCGGGAGTAGAGCAGTTCTTC
NA,TRBJ2-2,TRBD2,TRBV19,CASSRGGGNTGELFF,TGTGCCAGTAGTAGGGGCGGGGGGAACACCGGGGAGCTGTTTTTT
NA,TRBJ2-7,NA,TRBV4-2,CASSQETSFVYEQYF,TGTGCCAGCAGCCAAGAAACTAGCTTCGTCTACGAGCAGTACTTC
NA,TRBJ2-7,NA,TRBV7-2,CASSWALNEQYF,TGTGCCAGCAGCTGGGCTTTGAACGAGCAGTACTTC
NA,TRBJ1-5,TRBD1,TRBV6-1,CASSADRGNQPQHF,TGTGCCAGCAGTGCAGACAGGGGCAATCAGCCCCAGCATTTT
NA,TRBJ1-1,NA,TRBV6-6,CASSYSKGMNTEAFF,TGTGCCAGCAGTTACTCGAAGGGTATGAACACTGAAGCTTTCTTT
NA,TRBJ1-1,NA,TRBV4-2,CASSPSGRQSNTEAFF,TGTGCCAGCAGCCCATCAGGGAGGCAAAGCAACACTGAAGCTTTCTTT
NA,TRBJ2-4,NA,TRBV28,CASSPPTSTAKNIQYF,TGTGCCAGCAGTCCCCCGACTAGTACAGCCAAAAACATTCAGTACTTC
NA,TRBJ2-7,NA,TRBV27,CASRTRSSYEQYF,TGTGCCAGTCGGACACGCAGCTCCTACGAGCAGTACTTC
NA,TRBJ2-7,TRBD1,TRBV6-6,CASSSPGQGHYEQYF,TGTGCCAGCAGTTCCCCGGGACAGGGCCACTACGAGCAGTACTTC
NA,TRBJ1-5,NA,TRBV11-3,CASSLGDSLGQPQHF,TGTGCCAGCAGCTTAGGGGATAGCCTCGGGCAGCCCCAGCATTTT
NA,TRBJ1-5,NA,TRBV21-1,CARHGQHF,TGTGCCAGACATGGGCAGCATTTT
few,TRBJ1-1,NA,TRBV5-1,CASSFGPGNTEAFF,TGCGCCAGCAGCTTCGGTCCAGGAAACACTGAAGCTTTCTTT
NA,TRBJ2-7,TRBD1,TRBV10-1,CASSGDPVTGLNEQYF,TGCGCCAGCAGTGGAGACCCCGTGACAGGGTTGAACGAGCAGTACTTC
NA,TRBJ2-7,NA,TRBV14,CASSQDRRGEQYF,TGTGCCAGCAGCCAAGATAGAAGGGGCGAGCAGTACTTC
once,TRBJ1-2,NA,TRBV5-6,CASSSSANYGYTF,TGTGCCAGCAGCTCCTCAGCTAACTATGGCTACACCTTC
NA,TRBJ1-1,TRBD1,TRBV10-3,CATGTALEAFF,TGTGCCACCGGGACAGCCCTTGAAGCTTTCTTT
NA,TRBJ2-1,NA,TRBV19,CASSRPPGPNEQFF,TGTGCCAGTAGTCGACCCCCGGGCCCCAATGAGCAGTTCTTC
once,TRBJ2-3,NA,TRBV5-1,CASSRRAVGGITDTQYF,TGCGCCAGCAGCCGGAGAGCCGTGGGGGGAATCACAGATACGCAGTATTTT
NA,TRBJ2-7,NA,TRBV19,CASSIDGSTYEQYF,TGTGCCAGTAGTATCGACGGCAGCACCTACGAGCAGTACTTC
NA,TRBJ2-6,NA,TRBV5-1,CASSSSGTGANVLTF,TGCGCCAGCAGCAGTTCAGGGACTGGGGCCAACGTCCTGACTTTC
NA,TRBJ1-2,NA,TRBV9,CASSPGQQLINYGYTF,TGTGCCAGCAGTCCTGGACAGCAACTTATTAACTATGGCTACACCTTC
NA,TRBJ2-2,NA,TRBV28,CASTPPFGSTNTGELFF,TGTGCCAGCACCCCCCCGTTCGGGAGTACAAACACCGGGGAGCTGTTTTTT
few,TRBJ2-3,TRBD2,TRBV6-4,CASSDSSGGTDTQYF,TGTGCCAGCAGTGACTCTAGCGGGGGCACAGATACGCAGTATTTT
NA,TRBJ2-3,NA,TRBV6-6,CASSYRDRFTDTQYF,TGTGCCAGCAGTTACAGAGACCGATTCACAGATACGCAGTATTTT
NA,TRBJ2-7,TRBD1,TRBV29-1,CSVGATGQAYEQYF,TGCAGCGTCGGTGCGACAGGGCAAGCCTACGAGCAGTACTTC